This T cell receptor (beta chain) was retrieved from a study of cytomegalovirus exposure and HLA in healthy donors. This clone was observed a few times. The PCR made use of 60 Vbeta and 13 Jbeta primers. Clones were read by immunoSEQ multiplex PCR, and TCRdb kept only the in-frame ones, dropping some. The sample shows under 200,000 clones, roughly two thirds of them seen only once. The sample comprised PBMCs. This TCR was recovered from a woman in her 40s in good health and CMV-seropositive.

The CDR3 coding sequence is TGCAGCGTTGAAAGGGCCCTACAGGGGAATGAGCAGTTCTTC. As protein: CSVERALQGNEQFF. The V gene is TRBV29-1, the J gene TRBJ2-1, with 7 positions matching TRBD1. Trimming removed 2 bases from V and 7 bases from J; junction bases left unmatched: 8. This CDR3 has 14 amino acids. The germline CDR1 and CDR2 sequences are SQVTM and ANQGSEA.